Below are 15 T cell receptor beta chains sequenced from a single sample in a study of cytomegalovirus exposure and HLA in healthy donors (dated by TCRdb to the late 2010s). Library preparation was by the immunoSEQ multiplex PCR assay. TCRdb stores this immuneACCESS table with in-frame sequences only. Part of the clones is absent; in the studies checked, under half of the shortfall reflects unresolved V genes, and no reason is known for the rest. The table for this sample lists roughly 140,000 clones; approximately 86% of them were counted only once. The ten largest clones add up to 7.5% to 9% of the sample. The specimen was PBMCs. The receptors come from a man between 18 and 29 years old in good health and CMV-seropositive.

This rearrangement joins TRBV10-3 to TRBJ1-5, with D perhaps TRBD1 (5 bases). Germline CDR1 ENHRY, CDR2 SYGVKD. V was clipped by 2 bases and J by 4 bases, with 12 bases between them. This CDR3 comprises 15 residues. CDR3 nucleotide sequence: TGTGCCATCAGTGAGAGACAGCCGGAGAATCAGCCCCAGCATTTT. Amino acids: CAISERQPENQPQHF.

This chain links TRBV27 with TRBJ2-7; the D gene is possibly TRBD2 (5 bases). With 0 bases removed from V and 1 base from J, the gap between germline ends came to 7 bases. Germline CDR1 is MNHEY and CDR2 is SMNVEV (reference sequence). This CDR3 has 14 amino acids. CDR3 in DNA: TGTGCCAGCAGTTTATCGAGAGGGTCCTACGAGCAGTACTTC. Its translation: CASSLSRGSYEQYF.

This rearrangement joins TRBV25-1 to TRBJ1-1; 7 bases match TRBD1. The CDR3 has 15 amino acids. The germline V gene encodes CDR1 MGHDK and CDR2 SYGVNS. J gave up 1 base and V 5 bases, and 7 bases lay outside the gene matches. This CDR3 is CASSKMGQKNTEAFF. The CDR3 DNA follows: TGTGCCAGCAGTAAAATGGGACAGAAGAACACTGAAGCTTTCTTT.

The chain employs TRBV20-1 and TRBJ2-7; D is uncertain. In germline, CDR1 is DFQATT, CDR2 SNEGSKA (reference sequence). This CDR3 region has 10 residues. V was trimmed by 5 bases and J by 6 bases, leaving 8 bases between them. CDR3 nucleotide sequence: TGCAGTGCTTTCAACGGCGAGCAGTACTTC. This encodes CSAFNGEQYF.

The chain uses TRBV6-1 and TRBJ2-1; D might be TRBD1 (6 bases). The V end was cut by 6 bases, the J end by 10 bases, with 16 bases between. Germline-derived CDR1 and CDR2 are MNHNS and SASEGT. This CDR3 contains 13 residues. The CDR3 loop is CASSLRQAREQFF. CDR3 DNA sequence: TGTGCCAGCAGCCTCCGACAGGCCCGGGAGCAGTTCTTC.

The chain joins TRBV2 to TRBJ1-2, with 8 nucleotides matching TRBD1. V lost 8 bases, J lost 5 bases, and 19 bases stayed unmatched. CDR3 length: 17 residues. Looked up from germline, CDR1 is SNHLY and CDR2 is FYNNEI. CDR3 loop: CASSNPGTGLQGYGYTF. The CDR3 coding sequence is TGTGCCAGCTCGAACCCCGGGACAGGTCTCCAGGGATATGGCTACACCTTC.

This clone has a handful of counts. The chain has TRBV7-9 and TRBJ1-2, with D possibly TRBD1 on 5 matching bases. Germline V gene sequence: CDR1 SEHNR, CDR2 FQNEAQ (reference sequence). The germline V and J ends were trimmed by 3 bases and 5 bases, with 10 bases remaining between them. The CDR3 runs 13 residues. CDR3 in amino acids: CASSFTQGYGYTF. The CDR3 DNA reads as TGTGCCAGCAGCTTTACGCAGGGTTATGGCTACACCTTC.

This clone was picked up one time. The V call is TRBV6-5, the J call TRBJ2-3; TRBD2 matches 9 bases. The V and J ends lost 4 bases and 2 bases, in that order; junction bases with no gene match: 7. CDR1 MNHEY and CDR2 SVGAGI come from the germline V gene. The CDR3 totals 16 residues. Written as DNA, the CDR3 is TGTGCCAGCAGTTCTTACAGCGGGGGGCCCACAGATACGCAGTATTTT. Translated: CASSSYSGGPTDTQYF.

The chain recombines TRBV27 with TRBJ1-1, with no clear D. CDR3 length: 14 amino acids. The germline V gene encodes CDR1 MNHEY and CDR2 SMNVEV (reference sequence). Trimming removed 1 base at V and 2 bases at J, with 8 bases between. The CDR3, as DNA: TGTGCCAGCAGTTTATACGCGGCTAACACTGAAGCTTTCTTT. The encoded protein is CASSLYAANTEAFF.

The chain carries TRBV5-1 and TRBJ2-2; D ambiguous. The CDR3 covers 15 residues. Trimming left V 3 bases short and J 1 base short, with 10 bases between. Germline-derived CDR1 and CDR2 are SGHRS and YFSETQ. CDR3 protein: CASSSRPGNTGELFF. The CDR3 coding sequence is TGCGCCAGCAGCTCCCGACCAGGGAACACCGGGGAGCTGTTTTTT.

The J gene is TRBJ1-3, the V gene TRBV11-3; D call uncertain. Trimming pared 0 bases from V and 0 bases from J, leaving 9 bases between. CDR1 and CDR2 (germline): SGHNT, YENEEA. The CDR3 sequence is 16 residues long. CDR3 protein: CASSLDAVYSGNTIYF. The DNA for the CDR3 is TGTGCCAGCAGCTTAGACGCGGTTTACTCTGGAAACACCATATATTTT.

This clone showed up just a few times. The V gene is TRBV6-6, the J gene TRBJ1-5; 7 bases agree with TRBD1. CDR1 is MNHNY, CDR2 SVGAGI, per germline (reference sequence). The CDR3 is made up of 13 amino acids. V was clipped by 6 bases and J by 4 bases; unmatched bases: 3. The CDR3 sequence is CASRMTGNQPQHF. The DNA for the CDR3 is TGTGCCAGCAGAATGACAGGGAATCAGCCCCAGCATTTT.

The chain joins TRBV4-2 to TRBJ2-1, with 13 bases lining up with TRBD2. The CDR3 covers 14 residues. V was clipped by 4 bases and J by 9 bases; unmatched bases: 3. CDR1 and CDR2 from the germline V gene are LGHNA and YNFKEQ. This CDR3 reads CASSLGLAGFEQFF. In nucleotides, the CDR3 is TGTGCCAGCAGCCTGGGACTAGCGGGATTTGAGCAGTTCTTC.

The chain has TRBV11-2 and TRBJ1-6; TRBD1 is a possible D gene (6 bases). The V end lost 0 bases, the J end lost 9 bases, and 12 bases lay between the germline ends. CDR1 is SGHAT, CDR2 FQNNGV, per germline. The CDR3 runs to 15 residues. The CDR3 DNA reads TGTGCCAGCAGCTTAGACAGGGGAACCGTTTCACCCCTCCACTTT. Encoded protein: CASSLDRGTVSPLHF.

The chain carries TRBV2 and TRBJ2-3; D is perhaps TRBD2 (5 bases). With 1 base removed from V and 6 bases from J, the gap between germline ends came to 11 bases. Looked up from germline, CDR1 is SNHLY and CDR2 is FYNNEI. CDR3 length: 14 residues. The CDR3 DNA sequence: TGTGCCAGCAGTGAAGTTCTAGCTACGGATACGCAGTATTTT. Encoded protein: CASSEVLATDTQYF.